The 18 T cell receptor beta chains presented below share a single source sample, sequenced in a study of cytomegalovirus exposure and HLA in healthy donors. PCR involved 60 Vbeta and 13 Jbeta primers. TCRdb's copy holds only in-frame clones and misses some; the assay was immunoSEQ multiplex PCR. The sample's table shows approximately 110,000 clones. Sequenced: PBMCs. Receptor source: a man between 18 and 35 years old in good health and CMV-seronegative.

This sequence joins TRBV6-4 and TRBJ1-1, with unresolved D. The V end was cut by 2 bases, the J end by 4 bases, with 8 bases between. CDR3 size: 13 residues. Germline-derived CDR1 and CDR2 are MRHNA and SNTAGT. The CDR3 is CASSDREGTEAFF. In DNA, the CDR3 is TGTGCCAGCAGTGACCGGGAGGGCACTGAAGCTTTCTTT.

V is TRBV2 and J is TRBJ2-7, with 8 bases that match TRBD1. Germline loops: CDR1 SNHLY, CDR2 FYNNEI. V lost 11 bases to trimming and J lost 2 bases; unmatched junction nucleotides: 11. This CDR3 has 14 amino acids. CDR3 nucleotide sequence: TGTGCCGGCCGACAGGGGAATACCCCCTACGAGCAGTACTTC. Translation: CAGRQGNTPYEQYF.

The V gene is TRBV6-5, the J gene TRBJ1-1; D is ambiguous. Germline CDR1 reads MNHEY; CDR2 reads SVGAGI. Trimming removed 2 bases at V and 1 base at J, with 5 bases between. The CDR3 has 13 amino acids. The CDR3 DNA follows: TGTGCCAGCAGTTACAACAAGAACACTGAAGCTTTCTTT. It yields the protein CASSYNKNTEAFF.

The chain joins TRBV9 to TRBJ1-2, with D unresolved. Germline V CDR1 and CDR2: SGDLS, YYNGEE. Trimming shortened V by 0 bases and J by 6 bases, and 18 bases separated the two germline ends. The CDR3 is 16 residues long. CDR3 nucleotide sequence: TGTGCCAGCAGCGTAGACTACCGATATCATATCGATGGCTACACCTTC. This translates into CASSVDYRYHIDGYTF.

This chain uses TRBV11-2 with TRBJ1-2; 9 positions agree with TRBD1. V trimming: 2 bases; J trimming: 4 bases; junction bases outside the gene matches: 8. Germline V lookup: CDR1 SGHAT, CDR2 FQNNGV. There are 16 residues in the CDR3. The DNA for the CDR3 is TGTGCCAGCAGCTTAAGTCGGACAGGGGTGTCCTATGGCTACACCTTC. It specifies CASSLSRTGVSYGYTF.

The CDR3 reads CASSIDRGNEQFF. CDR3 in DNA: TGTGCCAGTAGTATAGACAGGGGCAATGAGCAGTTCTTC. The chain uses TRBV19 and TRBJ2-1, with a weak D call TRBD1 (6 bases). The CDR3 length is 13 residues. Germline CDR1 and CDR2: LNHDA and SQIVND (reference sequence). V was pared by 0 bases and J by 6 bases, with 6 bases between.

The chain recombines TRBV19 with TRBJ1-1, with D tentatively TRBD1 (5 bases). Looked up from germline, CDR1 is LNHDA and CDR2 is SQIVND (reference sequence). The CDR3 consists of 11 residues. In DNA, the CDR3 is TGTGCTACAGGTTGGAACACTGAAGCTTTCTTT. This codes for CATGWNTEAFF.

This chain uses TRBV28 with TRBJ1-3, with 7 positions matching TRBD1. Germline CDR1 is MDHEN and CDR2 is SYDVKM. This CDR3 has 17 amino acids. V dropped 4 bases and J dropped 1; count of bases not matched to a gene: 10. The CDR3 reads CASSWGEQGNSGNTIYF. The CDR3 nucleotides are TGTGCCAGCAGTTGGGGTGAACAGGGGAATTCTGGAAACACCATATATTTT.

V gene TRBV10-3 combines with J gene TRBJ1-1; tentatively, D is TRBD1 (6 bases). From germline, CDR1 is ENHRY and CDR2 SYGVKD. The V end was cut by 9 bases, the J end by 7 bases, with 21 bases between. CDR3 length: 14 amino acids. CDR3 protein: CAMRTAGDVNEAFF. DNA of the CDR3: TGTGCCATGAGGACAGCAGGTGACGTTAATGAAGCTTTCTTT.

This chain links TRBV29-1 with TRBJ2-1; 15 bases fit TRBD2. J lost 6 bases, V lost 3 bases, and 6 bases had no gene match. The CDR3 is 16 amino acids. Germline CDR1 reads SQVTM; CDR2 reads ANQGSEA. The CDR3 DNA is TGCAGCGTTGATAAGGGACTAGCGGGAGGAACCAATGAGCAGTTCTTC. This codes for CSVDKGLAGGTNEQFF.

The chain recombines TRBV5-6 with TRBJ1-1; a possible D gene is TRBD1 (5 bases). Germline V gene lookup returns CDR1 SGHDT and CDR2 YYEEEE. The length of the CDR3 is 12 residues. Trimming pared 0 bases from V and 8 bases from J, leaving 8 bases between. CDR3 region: CASSLEGVEAFF. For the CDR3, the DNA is TGTGCCAGCAGCTTGGAAGGGGTCGAAGCTTTCTTT.

Here the CDR3 DNA reads TGCGCCAGCAGCTTGGTCCGGGACAGTGAAACCAACACTGAAGCTTTCTTT. Amino acid sequence: CASSLVRDSETNTEAFF. This chain joins TRBV5-1 and TRBJ1-1, with 7 positions matching TRBD1. The V gene's germline CDR1 is SGHRS and CDR2 YFSETQ. The CDR3 covers 17 residues. Losses at the gene ends were 0 bases for V and 2 bases for J; bases not matched to a gene: 10.

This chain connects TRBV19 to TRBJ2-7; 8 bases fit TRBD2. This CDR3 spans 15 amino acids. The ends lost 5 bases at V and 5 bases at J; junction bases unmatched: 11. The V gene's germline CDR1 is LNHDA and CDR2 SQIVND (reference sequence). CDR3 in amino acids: CASSLSAGAFNEQYF. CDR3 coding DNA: TGTGCCAGTAGTTTATCAGCGGGGGCTTTCAACGAGCAGTACTTC.

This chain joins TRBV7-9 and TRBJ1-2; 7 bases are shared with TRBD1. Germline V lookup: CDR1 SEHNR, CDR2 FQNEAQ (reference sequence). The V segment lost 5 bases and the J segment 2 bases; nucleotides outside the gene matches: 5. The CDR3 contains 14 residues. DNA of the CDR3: TGTGCCAGCAGCCTGGGACAGCCAAACTATGGCTACACCTTC. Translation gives CASSLGQPNYGYTF.

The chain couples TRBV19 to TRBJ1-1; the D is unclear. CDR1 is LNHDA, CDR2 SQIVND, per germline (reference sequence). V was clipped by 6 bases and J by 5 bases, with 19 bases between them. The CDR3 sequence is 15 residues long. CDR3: CASSLPSGGETEAFF. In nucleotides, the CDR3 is TGTGCCAGTAGCCTTCCCTCGGGTGGGGAGACTGAAGCTTTCTTT.

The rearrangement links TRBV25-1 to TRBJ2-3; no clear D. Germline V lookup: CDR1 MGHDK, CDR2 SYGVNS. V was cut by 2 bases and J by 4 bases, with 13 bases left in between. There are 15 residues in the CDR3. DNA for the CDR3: TGTGCCAGCAGTGAACCCACGCACTTCGCAGATACGCAGTATTTT. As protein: CASSEPTHFADTQYF.

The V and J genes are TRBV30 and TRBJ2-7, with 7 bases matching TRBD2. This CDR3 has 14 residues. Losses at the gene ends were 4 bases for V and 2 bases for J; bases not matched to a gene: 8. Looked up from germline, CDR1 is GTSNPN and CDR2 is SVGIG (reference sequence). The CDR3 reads CAWTGGSNAYEQYF. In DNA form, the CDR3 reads TGTGCCTGGACCGGGGGGTCCAATGCCTACGAGCAGTACTTC.

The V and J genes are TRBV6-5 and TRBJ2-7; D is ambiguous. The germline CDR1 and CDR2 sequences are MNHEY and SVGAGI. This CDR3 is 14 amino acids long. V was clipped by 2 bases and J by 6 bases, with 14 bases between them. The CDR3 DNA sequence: TGTGCCAGCAGTTACGCCTACCCCTCTAGCGAGCAGTACTTC. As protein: CASSYAYPSSEQYF.